This T cell receptor beta chain originates from a study of blood T cell repertoires in COVID-19. About the research overall: The samples span acute and convalescent COVID-19 from the United States, Italy and Spain. Nucleic acid was either cDNA or gDNA, and it came from T cells, B-cell-depleted T cells, or PBMCs.

Germline CDR1 is LGHDT and CDR2 is YNNKEL (reference sequence). The germline V and J ends were trimmed by 4 bases and 5 bases, with 17 bases remaining between them. The CDR3 consists of 16 residues. Generated by immunoSEQ multiplex PCR, the TCRdb table keeps only in-frame clones and is missing some. The sample has about 150,000 clones; 80% to 90% are singletons. Two negative PCRs, clearance, or symptom resolution had been documented for recovered Cohort 3 donors. This chain connects TRBV3-1 (or the pseudogene TRBV3-2) to TRBJ2-2, with D possibly matching TRBD2 (6 bases). What was sequenced was PBMCs or T cells enriched from blood (not recorded which). The sequence was collected from a man over 45 who had recovered from COVID-19. Here the CDR3 DNA reads TGTGCCAGCAGCCGATCCGGGACTTCAAAGACCGGGGAGCTGTTTTTT. This sequence encodes CASSRSGTSKTGELFF.